This T cell receptor (beta chain) came from a study of beta chain bispecific antibodies for T cell cancers. The wider study: The leukemia lines expressed TRBV12-3 (Jurkat) and TRBV5-5 (HPB-ALL).

Either OKT3 anti-CD3 antibody or CD3/CD28 beads expanded T cells from blood mononuclear cells over 3 days. Bispecific antibody was added to 5 x 10^4 normal T cells and 5 x 10^4 target cells. In TCRdb, the 5' RACE reads were re-called with MiXCR into one record per CDR3 protein. Seen here are several thousand distinct CDR3 sequences, 2% to 2.5% observed once, and the top ten hold 66%. The CDR3 is 13 amino acids. V shed 3 bases and J shed 8 bases, with 10 bases lying between them. The germline CDR1 and CDR2 sequences are MNHEY and SMNVEV (reference sequence). General observations from the study: Versus anti-CD19, anti-TRBV12 exposure cut the TRBV12-3 share of TRBV signal by approximately 99%. In these mixed samples, most targeted TRBV reads derived from the leukemia cell line.

The sample holds many counts of this clonotype. What it binds is unknown. The TCR originated in a human donor in good health. Some clones in this sample may be carry-over from other donors' samples. The V gene is TRBV27, the J gene TRBJ2-2; no reliable D call. The specimen comprised T cells from a healthy donor cultured with Jurkat leukemia cells, sampled from a culture containing an anti-CD19 bispecific antibody. The CDR3 loop reads CASSFRSAGELFF. The CDR3 coding sequence is TGTGCCAGCAGTTTCCGCAGTGCGGGGGAGCTGTTTTTT.